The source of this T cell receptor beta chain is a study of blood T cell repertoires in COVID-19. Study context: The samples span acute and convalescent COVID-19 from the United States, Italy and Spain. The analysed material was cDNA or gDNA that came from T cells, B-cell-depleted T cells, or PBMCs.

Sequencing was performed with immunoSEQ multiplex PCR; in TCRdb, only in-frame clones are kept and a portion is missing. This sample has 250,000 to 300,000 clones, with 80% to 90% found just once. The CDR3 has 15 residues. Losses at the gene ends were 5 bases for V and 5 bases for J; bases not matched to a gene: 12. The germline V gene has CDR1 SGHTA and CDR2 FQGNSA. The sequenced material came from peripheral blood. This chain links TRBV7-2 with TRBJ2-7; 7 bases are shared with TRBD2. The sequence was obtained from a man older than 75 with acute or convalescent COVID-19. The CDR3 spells CASSPWGGVRDEQYF. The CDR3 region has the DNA TGTGCCAGCAGCCCATGGGGAGGGGTCCGGGACGAGCAGTACTTC.